This entry features one TCR beta chain sequence. This CDR3 region has 12 residues. The germline gives CDR1 KGHSH, CDR2 LQKENI. V was trimmed by 4 bases and J by 10 bases, leaving 12 bases between them. This record comes from a study of blood T cell repertoires in COVID-19. Study in general: Specimens from acute and convalescent COVID-19 originated in the United States, Italy and Spain.

Methods used by the authors: It was from reference gene primer amplification that nucleated cell counts were estimated. Method: immunoSEQ multiplex PCR; TCRdb's copy keeps in-frame clones and lacks some. V and J calls and clone size are copied from that table; D and trimming were computed from the DNA. Among roughly 100,000 clones, roughly nine tenths were seen once, and the ten largest hold roughly a sixth. The TCR originated in an elderly woman in a cohort sampled during active COVID-19. Sequencing was performed on peripheral blood. The V and J genes are TRBV18 and TRBJ2-3; possibly TRBD2 for D (6 bases). CDR3 sequence reads: CASSLGSGAQYF. CDR3 nucleotides: TGTGCCAGCTCACTTGGGTCGGGGGCGCAGTATTTT.